This T cell receptor beta chain appears in the sequencing data of a study of blood T cell repertoires in COVID-19. Allocation to cohorts depended on clinical history reported by the participants. Clones were sequenced by immunoSEQ multiplex PCR, and TCRdb holds only the in-frame ones, with some missing. The table shows just over 350,000 clones, with approximately 84% occurring only once. This clone was seen a single time. The length of the CDR3 is 15 residues. Looked up from germline, CDR1 is LGHNA and CDR2 is YNFKEQ. Losses at the gene ends were 0 bases for V and 0 bases for J; bases not matched to a gene: 1.

The chain employs TRBV4-2 and TRBJ2-7; 8 nucleotides agree with TRBD1. Sequences were obtained from PBMCs or T cells enriched from blood (not recorded which). This sequence originates from a woman aged 30 to 39 who had recovered from COVID-19. The CDR3 coding sequence is TGTGCCAGCAGCCAAGATGGGACAGGCTCCTACGAGCAGTACTTC. Residues: CASSQDGTGSYEQYF.